This TCR beta chain appears in the sequencing data of a study of CD8 T cells in Susac syndrome. About the research overall: Among the Susac syndrome patients who underwent sequencing, roughly six had clinically active disease, while fewer than ten of them were in remission. Regarding the study as a whole: Susac-specific public clones found in total CD8+ repertoires numbered some 17, and those in CD8+ TEMRA repertoires numbered a few.

Germline-derived CDR1 and CDR2 are SGHRS and YFSETQ. The ends lost 4 bases at V and 3 bases at J; junction bases unmatched: 7. This CDR3 region has 16 residues. As for this clonotype: The target antigen is unknown.

RNA was extracted with the RNeasy kit, and a quantity of about 0.45 to 1 ug was reverse transcribed using random hexamers. The TCR beta CDR3 was amplified by immunoSEQ multiplex PCR across 54 Vbeta, 13 Jbeta. MiXCR, run by TCRdb on the immunoSEQ multiplex PCR reads, gives a single entry per CDR3 protein. The data contain 75,000 to 80,000 distinct CDR3 sequences, approximately 94% of them singletons. The rearrangement joins TRBV5-1 to TRBJ1-6; 7 bases align to TRBD1. The clonotype was recovered from a human donor with Susac syndrome. The sequencing sample was made of CD8+ T cells from PBMCs. This CDR3 reads CASSAGDSNYNSPLHF. The CDR3, as DNA: TGCGCCAGCAGCGCCGGGGACAGCAACTATAATTCACCCCTCCACTTT.